A single sample is the source of the 5 T cell receptor beta chains below, sequenced in a study of identical twins. TCRdb called the 5' RACE reads again in MiXCR, with one record for every CDR3 protein. The profile shows 300,000 to 400,000 distinct CDR3 sequences, roughly an eighth of them singletons. The data were also submitted as part of a second study, on yellow fever vaccine responses in identical twins.

Sequenced: CD8+ T cells sorted from blood. These receptors were obtained from a young woman in good health.

The chain links TRBV21-1 to TRBJ2-7; TRBD2, the table's D call, lacks a check against the DNA. TRBV21-1 is labeled a pseudogene. The CDR3 covers 15 residues. CDR3 DNA sequence: TGTGCCAGCAGCAAATGGGGGGACTTAGCCTACGAGCAGTACGTC. Translating it yields CASSKWGDLAYEQYV.

The chain links TRBV12-3 or TRBV12-4 to TRBJ2-1; D is possibly TRBD2 (6 bases). The CDR3 length is 13 residues. Trimming took off 3 bases at V and 8 bases at J, with 11 bases between the two ends. The CDR3 sequence: CASSLEGSDEQFF. The DNA for the CDR3 is TGTGCCAGCAGTTTGGAGGGGAGCGATGAGCAGTTCTTC.

This clonotype was counted at least ten times. This sequence joins TRBV4-1 and TRBJ1-1; 11 bases are shared with TRBD1. This CDR3 is 16 amino acids long. Germline-derived CDR1 and CDR2 are MGHRA and YSYEKL. V lost 0 bases, J lost 5 bases, and 5 bases stayed unmatched. The CDR3 loop reads CASSQEGTGGDTEAFF. In nucleotides, the CDR3 is TGCGCCAGCAGCCAAGAAGGGACAGGGGGGGATACTGAAGCTTTCTTT.

This chain joins TRBV6-1 and TRBJ2-4; D unclear. V was trimmed by 0 bases and J by 0 bases, leaving 9 bases between them. The CDR3 sequence is 16 residues long. Germline CDR1 MNHNS, CDR2 SASEGT. CDR3 sequence reads: CASSEAASRAKNIQYF. DNA of the CDR3: TGTGCCAGCAGTGAAGCGGCCAGTCGAGCCAAAAACATTCAGTACTTC.

Ten or more counts support this clonotype. This chain links TRBV28 with TRBJ2-3; perhaps D is TRBD1 or TRBD2 (6 bases each). This CDR3 contains 17 residues. Germline V gives CDR1 MDHEN, CDR2 SYDVKM. Trimming took 1 base from V and 0 from J, leaving 14 bases between them. CDR3 amino acids: CASSLLRDITSTDTQYF. DNA for the CDR3: TGTGCCAGCAGTTTATTGCGGGACATCACTAGCACAGATACGCAGTATTTT.